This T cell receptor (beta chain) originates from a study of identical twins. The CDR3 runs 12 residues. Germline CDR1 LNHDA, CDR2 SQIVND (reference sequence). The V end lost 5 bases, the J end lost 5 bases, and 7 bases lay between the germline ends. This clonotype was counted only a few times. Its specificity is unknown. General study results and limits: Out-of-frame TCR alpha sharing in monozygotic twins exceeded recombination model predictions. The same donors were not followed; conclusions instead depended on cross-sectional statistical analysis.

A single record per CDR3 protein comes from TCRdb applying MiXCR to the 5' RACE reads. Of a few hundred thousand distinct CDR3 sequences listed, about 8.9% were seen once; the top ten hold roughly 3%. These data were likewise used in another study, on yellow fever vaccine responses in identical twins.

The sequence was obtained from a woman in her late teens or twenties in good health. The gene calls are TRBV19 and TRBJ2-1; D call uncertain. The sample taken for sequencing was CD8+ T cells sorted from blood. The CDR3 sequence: CASSAPHNEQFF. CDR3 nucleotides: TGTGCCAGTAGTGCGCCTCACAATGAGCAGTTCTTC.